This TCR beta chain comes out of a study of blood T cells in healthy people across ages (dated by TCRdb to between 2015 and 2017). Notes on the research overall: In model experiments, roughly one uniquely barcoded TCR beta cDNA molecule per two T cells was captured by template switching. To track age-related changes in TCR beta repertoire diversity, the study relied on deep sequencing normalized with unique cDNA molecular identifiers. The donors were split into four age groups: young (average about 16 years), middle-aged (39), aged (roughly 65) and long-lived (roughly 88). To avoid experimental bias, donors of different ages were distributed randomly across sequencing lanes. The study analyzed two additional independent replicas of 1 million unique cDNA reads from the same blood draw for two donors, one aged 18 to 30 and one aged 80 or older. General conclusions and limits of the study: Compared with the aged group, the long-lived group had more naive CD4+ T cells, fewer expanded clones and increased TCR diversity, suggesting age selection. Donor CMV infection status was unknown, potentially confounding age-related changes in expanded clonotypes. The percentage of naive T cells measured by flow cytometry correlated strongly with observed TCR beta diversity. As age increased, observed TCR beta diversity per million T cells dropped in a roughly linear way, and a significant reduction was already evident by age 40. Total diversity estimates from one million sequenced T cells were considered lower bounds and underestimates. Since profiling was done on bulk unsorted PBMCs, naive and antigen-experienced compartments could not be conclusively compared.

Systemically healthy Caucasian individuals from Russia, some 40 in total and aged about 6 to 100 years, were included as donors. Each donor gave around 9.9 milliliters of peripheral blood, collected into EDTA-treated Vacutainer tubes. Ficoll-Paque density-gradient centrifugation was used to isolate PBMCs, with at least 6 million obtained per sample. Trizol reagent was used to extract total RNA from the PBMCs, yielding at least 5.5 micrograms per sample. The percentages of naive CD45RAhigh/CD27high T cells were determined by flow cytometry on a PBMC aliquot from every donor. The library was built by means of 5' RACE. The data were produced on an Illumina HiSeq 2500. A second PCR of roughly 6 to 11 cycles was run with a J-beta primer mix and a sample-barcoded 5' primer. Each TCR beta cDNA molecule received a unique molecular identifier from a template-switch 5' adaptor carrying 12 random nucleotides. Each sample yielded at least 2.5 million CDR3-containing paired-end reads. The Mint cDNA synthesis kit, primed by a TRBC-specific oligonucleotide, was used to synthesize first-strand cDNA from all RNA. Following uracil-DNA glycosylase treatment, a first 18-cycle PCR with universal primers M1SS and BC2_uni_R was performed on all cDNA. In the source study's methods: For normalization, 1 million high-quality reads, each with a distinct molecular identifier, were randomly selected from each sample. Instead of being binned into consensus sequences, reads that shared molecular identifiers were thrown out. MiTCR, with a Q25 quality threshold and the strictest error-elimination algorithm, was used for CDR3 identification, clonotype clustering and error correction. A nonparametric unseen species model using Euler transformation provided a lower-bound estimate of total TCR beta diversity. The public reads were reanalyzed by TCRdb: fastp trimming at Q25, MiXCR alignment, in-frame beta chains only. Rows with one shared CDR3 protein collapse into an entry with the most common genes and DNA. These V and J calls rely on TCRdb rather than the paper's analysis. The sample contains over 1,200,000 distinct CDR3 sequences, approximately 59% of them found a single time. The top ten hold 6.5% to 8.5% of the sample.

CDR1 is given as SNHLY and CDR2 as FYNNEI, both from the germline V gene. V is shortened by 4 bases, J by 3 bases, and the region joining them spans 10 bases. Spanning cysteine to phenylalanine, the CDR3 consists of 14 amino acids. Of all the DNA, just the CDR3 is kept, 42 bases in frame from base 1. Of note for this clonotype: Its specific antigen is unknown. No base quality values were provided; no much bigger clone lies one nucleotide off.

The chain couples TRBV2 to TRBJ1-5; TRBD1 is perhaps the D gene, given 5 matching bases. The sequenced sample was blood. The receptor comes from a man in his late teens or twenties in good health. CDR3 reads: CASSGMDNNQPQHF. Read as DNA, the sequence is TGTGCCAGCAGTGGGATGGACAACAATCAGCCCCAGCATTTT.